This TCR beta chain was recorded in a study of shared clonotypes between healthy human individuals. Study conclusions and caveats: Between a handful of donors, naive CD4 clonotypes were shared at a level of about 5%. Limitation of the genetic and exposure-history diversity represented came from the few donors.

Trimming left V 6 bases short and J 4 bases short, with 25 bases between. The CDR3 length is 17 residues. Per germline, CDR1 MNHEY and CDR2 SMNVEV (reference sequence). It was across several immunoSEQ plates that each subset's genomic DNA was evenly split. Per the original data handling: For the immunoSEQ data, sequences were junction-only without quality scores, so filtering differed. TCRdb keeps only in-frame clones here, not all; method: immunoSEQ multiplex PCR. Clonal size and the V and J genes are those of that table, whereas D and trimming came from the DNA. The sample has approximately 180,000 clones, approximately 95% seen once. For this clone: The antigen is not known.

The chain combines TRBV27 with TRBJ2-7; D is ambiguous. The receptor was isolated from a woman aged 25 to 39 in good health. Material for sequencing was naive CD4+ T cells sorted from blood. The subset here: CD45RA+ positively selected. CDR3 sequence (DNA): TGTGCCAGCAGCTACGGCCGGTATCAAGGAATCGGTTACGAGCAGTACTTC. Translating it yields CASSYGRYQGIGYEQYF.